This T cell receptor beta chain comes out of a study of blood T cells in healthy people across ages. Study conclusions and caveats: Age brought a roughly linear fall in TCR beta diversity measured per million T cells.

Through a sample-barcoded 5' primer and a J-beta primer mix, a second PCR was run for about 6 to 12 cycles. TCRdb analysed the 5' RACE reads with MiXCR anew, one entry per CDR3 protein. The data show almost 800,000 distinct CDR3 sequences, 58% seen once. This clonotype appeared a single time. Its antigen is unknown. CDR1 SEHNR and CDR2 FQNEAQ come from the germline V gene (reference sequence). V dropped 5 bases and J dropped 6; count of bases not matched to a gene: 6. This CDR3 comprises 14 residues. V and J are TRBV7-9 and TRBJ1-5; 8 bases are a match to TRBD1. The clonotype comes from a man aged 25-40 years in good health. Sequencing was carried out using blood. The CDR3 DNA sequence: TGTGCCAGCAGCACGACAGGGGCGGGTCAGCCCCAGCATTTT. Amino acid sequence: CASSTTGAGQPQHF.